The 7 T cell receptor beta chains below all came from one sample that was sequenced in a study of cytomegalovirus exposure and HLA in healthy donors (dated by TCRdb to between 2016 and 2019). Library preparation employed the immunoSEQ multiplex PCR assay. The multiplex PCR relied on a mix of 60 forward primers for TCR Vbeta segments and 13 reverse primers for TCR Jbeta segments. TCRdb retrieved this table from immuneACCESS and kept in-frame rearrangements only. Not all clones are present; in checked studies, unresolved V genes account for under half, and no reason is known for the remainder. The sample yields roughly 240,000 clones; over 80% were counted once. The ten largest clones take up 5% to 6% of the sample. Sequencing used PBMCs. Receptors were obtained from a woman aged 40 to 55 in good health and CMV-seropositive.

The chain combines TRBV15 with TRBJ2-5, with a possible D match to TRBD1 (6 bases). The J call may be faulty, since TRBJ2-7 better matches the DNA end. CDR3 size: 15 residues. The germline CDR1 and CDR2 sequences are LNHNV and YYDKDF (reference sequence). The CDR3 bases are TGTGCCACCAGCAGAGAAGCTTGGGACAACTACGAGCAGTACTTC. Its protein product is CATSREAWDNYEQYF.

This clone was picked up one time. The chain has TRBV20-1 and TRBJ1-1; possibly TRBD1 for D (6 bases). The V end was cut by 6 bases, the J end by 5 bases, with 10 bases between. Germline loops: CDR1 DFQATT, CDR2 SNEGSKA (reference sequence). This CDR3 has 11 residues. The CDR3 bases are TGCAGTGCAACAGGGATTACTGAAGCTTTCTTT. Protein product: CSATGITEAFF.

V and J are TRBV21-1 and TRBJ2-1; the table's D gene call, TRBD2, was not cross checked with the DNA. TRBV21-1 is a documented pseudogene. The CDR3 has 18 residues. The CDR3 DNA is TGTGCCAGCAGACTAGCGGGGGGGAGGGAAGGAATGGGCAATGAGCAGTTCTTC. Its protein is CASRLAGGREGMGNEQFF.

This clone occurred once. CDR3 protein: CASSIDLYTYGYTF. The CDR3 DNA sequence: TGTGCCAGTAGTATAGATTTATACACCTATGGCTACACCTTC. V and J are TRBV19 and TRBJ1-2; D unresolved. Trimming removed 0 bases from V and 4 bases from J, with 9 bases in between. CDR3 length: 14 amino acids. Looked up from germline, CDR1 is LNHDA and CDR2 is SQIVND (reference sequence).

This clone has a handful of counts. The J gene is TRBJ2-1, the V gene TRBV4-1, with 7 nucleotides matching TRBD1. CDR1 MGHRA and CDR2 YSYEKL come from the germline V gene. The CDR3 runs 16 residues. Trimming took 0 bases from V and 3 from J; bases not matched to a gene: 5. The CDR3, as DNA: TGCGCCAGCAGCCAAGAGGTGGGACAGAACTACAATGAGCAGTTCTTC. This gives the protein CASSQEVGQNYNEQFF.

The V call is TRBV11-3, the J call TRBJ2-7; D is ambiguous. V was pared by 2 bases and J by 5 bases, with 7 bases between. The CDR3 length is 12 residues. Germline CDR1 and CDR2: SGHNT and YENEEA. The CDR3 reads CASSLTMDEQYF. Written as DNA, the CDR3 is TGTGCCAGCAGCTTAACAATGGACGAGCAGTACTTC. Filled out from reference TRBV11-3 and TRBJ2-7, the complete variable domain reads EAGVVQSPRYKIIEKKQPVAFWCNPISGHNTLYWYLQNLGQGPELLIRYENEEAVDDSQLPKDRFSAERLKGVDSTLKIQPAELGDSAVYLCASSLTMDEQYFGPGTRLTVT.

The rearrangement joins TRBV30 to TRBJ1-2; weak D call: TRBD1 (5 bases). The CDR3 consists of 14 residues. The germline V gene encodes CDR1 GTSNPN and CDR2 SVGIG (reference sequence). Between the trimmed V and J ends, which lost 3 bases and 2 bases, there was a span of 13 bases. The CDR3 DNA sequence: TGTGCCTGGAGCGTAGGGGTAAAGAACTATGGCTACACCTTC. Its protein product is CAWSVGVKNYGYTF.